The 20 T cell receptor beta chains in this list originate from one sample, sequenced in a study of T cells after yellow fever vaccination. TCRdb redid the calling of the 5' RACE reads with MiXCR, one entry per CDR3 protein. The sample has around 360,000 distinct CDR3 sequences; roughly 11% are singletons. The sample in question was PBMCs, obtained on the day of the first yellow fever vaccination. These receptors all stem from a man aged 18 to 29 who received the YFV17D yellow fever vaccine.

The CDR3 loop is CASSLLVAGGPSTDTQYF. CDR3 DNA sequence: TGTGCCAGCAGCTTGTTGGTAGCGGGGGGCCCGAGCACAGATACGCAGTATTTT. The chain couples TRBV5-6 to TRBJ2-3; 10 bases are shared with TRBD2. The trim removed 1 base at V and 0 bases at J, leaving 8 bases unmatched. Germline CDR1 reads SGHDT; CDR2 reads YYEEEE. The CDR3 sequence is 18 residues long.

The table lists this clonotype with many counts. The chain joins TRBV30 to TRBJ1-3; the D is unclear. Trimming pared 0 bases from V and 0 bases from J, leaving 3 bases between. CDR3 length: 13 residues. Germline V gene data show CDR1 as GTSNPN and CDR2 as SVGIG (reference sequence). CDR3 sequence (DNA): TGTGCCTGGAGTGTAAGCTCTGGAAACACCATATATTTT. As protein: CAWSVSSGNTIYF.

This clonotype has a handful of counts. The junction departs from germline at one end; a sequencing error may be responsible. DNA of the CDR3: TGCGCCAGCAGCTTCCCGGAATCGGACTTC. Protein sequence: CASSFPESDF. This chain links TRBV5-1 with TRBJ2-4; no firm D call. The CDR3 sequence is 10 residues long. Germline values: CDR1 SGHRS, CDR2 YFSETQ.

The CDR3 region has the DNA TGCAGTGCAACCTACAGGGGGCAAGGAAACACCATATATTTT. Its protein product is CSATYRGQGNTIYF. The chain employs TRBV20-1 and TRBJ1-3, with 9 bases fitting TRBD1. Losses at the gene ends were 6 bases for V and 4 bases for J; bases not matched to a gene: 7. Germline-derived CDR1 and CDR2 are DFQATT and SNEGSKA (reference sequence). The CDR3 is 14 amino acids.

The chain recombines TRBV20-1 with TRBJ1-5; no firm D call. V lost 0 bases, J lost 7 bases, and 13 bases lay in between. The length of the CDR3 is 14 residues. CDR1 is DFQATT, CDR2 SNEGSKA, per germline (reference sequence). This CDR3 is CSARETRLGQPQHF. The CDR3 nucleotides are TGCAGTGCTAGAGAGACCCGCTTGGGGCAGCCCCAGCATTTT.

This clonotype has more than one count but fewer than ten. This chain uses TRBV18 with TRBJ1-2, with D possibly being TRBD1 (5 bases). Trimming stripped 0 bases from V and 5 bases from J, with 10 bases between. CDR1 and CDR2 (germline): KGHSH, LQKENI. The CDR3 is 14 amino acids. The DNA for the CDR3 is TGTGCCAGCTCACCACCAGACAGACAATATGGCTACACCTTC. Translated: CASSPPDRQYGYTF.

In its sample, this clonotype was seen a few times. V usage is TRBV29-1 and J usage is TRBJ1-3; D is unresolved. Germline loops: CDR1 SQVTM, CDR2 ANQGSEA. This CDR3 has 13 amino acids. The V and J ends lost 4 bases and 2 bases respectively, with 9 bases between them. The CDR3 is CSVVHSTGNTIYF. The CDR3, as DNA: TGCAGCGTTGTACATTCCACTGGAAACACCATATATTTT.

The chain employs TRBV4-2 and TRBJ2-4; 8 bases are a match to TRBD2. Germline V gives CDR1 LGHNA, CDR2 YNFKEQ. This CDR3 has 16 amino acids. Losses at the gene ends were 1 base for V and 2 bases for J; bases not matched to a gene: 4. The CDR3 protein is CASSQATSGPKNIQYF. The CDR3 DNA sequence: TGTGCCAGCAGCCAAGCAACTAGCGGACCCAAAAACATTCAGTACTTC.

The chain is built from TRBV4-3 and TRBJ2-3; 8 bases are shared with TRBD2. The germline V gene encodes CDR1 LGHNA and CDR2 YSLEER. CDR3 size: 14 residues. After removal of 4 bases from V and 5 bases from J, the junction contained 5 bases not matched to a gene. The CDR3 DNA is TGCGCCAGCAGCCGGCACCGGGGGGGAGATACGCAGTATTTT. It translates to CASSRHRGGDTQYF.

The sample holds a few counts of this clonotype. The chain combines TRBV27 with TRBJ2-3; D is possibly TRBD2 (5 bases). The V end lost 5 bases, the J end lost 4 bases, and 10 bases lay between the germline ends. Per the germline V gene, CDR1 is MNHEY and CDR2 is SMNVEV (reference sequence). The CDR3 extends over 13 amino acids. CDR3: CASSQADSDTQYF. The CDR3 region has the DNA TGTGCCAGCAGTCAAGCGGACTCAGATACGCAGTATTTT.

The table lists this clonotype with a few counts. The genes are TRBV9 and TRBJ2-1; unclear D gene. The CDR3 length is 14 residues. Germline lookup yields CDR1 SGDLS and CDR2 YYNGEE. Trimming removed 0 bases from V and 4 bases from J, with 8 bases in between. The chain's CDR3 is CASSVATMYNEQFF. CDR3 DNA: TGTGCCAGCAGCGTAGCAACTATGTACAATGAGCAGTTCTTC. The variable domain in full, completed from reference TRBV9 and TRBJ2-1, reads DSGVTQTPKHLITATGQRVTLRCSPRSGDLSVYWYQQSLDQGLQFLIQYYNGEERAKGNILERFSAQQFPDLHSELNLSSLELGDSALYFCASSVATMYNEQFFGPGTRLTVL.

V usage is TRBV10-3 and J usage is TRBJ2-7, with 7 nucleotides matching TRBD2. The CDR3 consists of 12 residues. CDR1 is ENHRY, CDR2 SYGVKD, per germline. Trimming at V came to 5 bases and at J to 6 bases, leaving 4 bases not matched to a gene. The CDR3 DNA reads TGTGCCATCAGTTCGGGGGGAGGCGAGCAGTACGTC. Its translation is CAISSGGGEQYV.

This clonotype has a count of ten or more. The chain carries TRBV6-1 and TRBJ2-6; 10 bases are a match to TRBD1. The CDR3 totals 15 residues. J gave up 3 bases and V 8 bases, and 4 bases lay outside the gene matches. CDR1 and CDR2 from the germline V gene are MNHNS and SASEGT. Here the CDR3 DNA reads TGTGCCAGCTCGGACAGGGGGAGTGGGGCCAACGTCCTGACTTTC. Translation gives CASSDRGSGANVLTF.

This clonotype was observed a handful of times. The V gene is TRBV6-5, the J gene TRBJ1-1, with 8 bases aligning to TRBD1. The germline gives CDR1 MNHEY, CDR2 SVGAGI. The CDR3 runs to 16 residues. Trimming at V came to 2 bases and at J to 10 bases, leaving 15 bases not matched to a gene. The CDR3 bases are TGTGCCAGCAGTTACGGTCTGGACAGGGTCCCTTTCGGAGCTTTCTTT. It codes for CASSYGLDRVPFGAFF.

This clonotype was observed a few times. The chain is built from TRBV11-2 and TRBJ2-2, with 9 nucleotides matching TRBD1. Germline V gene sequence: CDR1 SGHAT, CDR2 FQNNGV. This CDR3 comprises 15 residues. V dropped 6 bases and J dropped 7; count of bases not matched to a gene: 9. CDR3 DNA sequence: TGTGCCAGCAGGCGACCCGGGACAGGGATCGGGGAGCTGTTTTTT. Translating it yields CASRRPGTGIGELFF.

The V gene is TRBV11-2, the J gene TRBJ2-3; 9 nucleotides agree with TRBD2. The length of the CDR3 is 17 residues. CDR1 is SGHAT, CDR2 FQNNGV, per germline. The ends lost 0 bases at V and 0 bases at J; junction bases unmatched: 4. Here the CDR3 reads CASSLEGLAGSTDTQYF. The CDR3 DNA is TGTGCCAGCAGCTTAGAAGGGCTAGCGGGGAGCACAGATACGCAGTATTTT.

The chain has TRBV7-2 and TRBJ1-2; 8 positions agree with TRBD1. The V gene end was trimmed by 8 bases and the J gene end by 1 base; junction bases not matched to a gene: 9. The CDR3 sequence is 15 residues long. CDR1 is SGHTA and CDR2 is FQGNSA in the germline V gene. The CDR3 region is CASGPGGFVNYGYTF. CDR3 nucleotide sequence: TGTGCCAGCGGGCCAGGGGGCTTTGTTAACTATGGCTACACCTTC.

This clonotype was counted at least ten times. The chain carries TRBV7-2 and TRBJ1-1; no reliable D call. CDR1 SGHTA and CDR2 FQGNSA come from the germline V gene. CDR3 length equals 16 residues. V lost 1 base and J lost 4, with 16 bases in between. The DNA for the CDR3 is TGTGCCAGCAGCTTAGAGGGCTTAGGCGTCCGCACTGAAGCTTTCTTT. The encoded protein is CASSLEGLGVRTEAFF.

This clonotype was found a few times. This sequence joins TRBV2 and TRBJ1-3; 9 bases fit TRBD1. The CDR3 sequence is 15 residues long. The ends lost 7 bases at V and 2 bases at J; junction bases unmatched: 6. Germline V CDR1 and CDR2: SNHLY, FYNNEI. The CDR3 bases are TGTGCCAGCATCCCGGGGACAGGGACTGGAAACACCATATATTTT. Its protein product is CASIPGTGTGNTIYF. Filled out from reference TRBV2 and TRBJ1-3, the complete variable domain reads EPEVTQTPSHQVTQMGQEVILRCVPISNHLYFYWYRQILGQKVEFLVSFYNNEISEKSEIFDDQFSVERPDGSNFTLKIRSTKLEDSAMYFCASIPGTGTGNTIYFGEGSWLTVV.

In this sample, this clonotype turned up a few times. V is TRBV5-1 and J is TRBJ1-6; D gene uncertain. The V gene lost 3 bases and the J gene lost 7 bases, with 11 bases spanning the gap. Germline V gene sequence: CDR1 SGHRS, CDR2 YFSETQ. The length of the CDR3 is 14 residues. The chain's CDR3 is CASSYSAENSPLHF. In DNA form, the CDR3 reads TGCGCCAGCAGCTACTCAGCTGAGAATTCACCCCTCCACTTT.